Listed here are 21 T cell receptor beta chains from one sample, sequenced in a study of blood T cell repertoires in COVID-19. Measured with immunoSEQ multiplex PCR; TCRdb has only the in-frame clones, and not every one. This table has some 130,000 clones, more than 70% appearing once. The sample taken for sequencing was peripheral blood. These receptors all stem from a man aged 45-65 years with acute or convalescent COVID-19.

The V call is TRBV6-5, the J call TRBJ1-1; D possibly corresponds to TRBD1 (6 bases). The CDR3 length is 14 residues. Per the germline V gene, CDR1 is MNHEY and CDR2 is SVGAGI. The V gene lost 5 bases and the J gene lost 2 bases, with 12 bases spanning the gap. The CDR3 nucleotides are TGTGCCAGCAGTCCAGGACAGCTAAACACTGAAGCTTTCTTT. Translating it yields CASSPGQLNTEAFF.

The gene calls are TRBV5-1 and TRBJ1-4, with D tentatively TRBD1 (6 bases). Germline values: CDR1 SGHRS, CDR2 YFSETQ. V was shortened by 2 bases and J by 10 bases, with 9 bases between the two germline ends. This CDR3 contains 12 residues. CDR3 DNA: TGCGCCAGCAGCTTACAGGGTGTAAAACTGTTTTTT. It translates to CASSLQGVKLFF.

The J gene is TRBJ2-7, the V gene TRBV6-1, with D possibly TRBD2 on 7 matching bases. This CDR3 region has 16 residues. Germline V CDR1 and CDR2: MNHNS, SASEGT. V was shortened by 2 bases and J by 4 bases, with 18 bases between the two germline ends. CDR3 DNA sequence: TGTGCCAGCAGTGAACTTCCGGGGGGCCCCACTTACGAGCAGTACTTC. This encodes CASSELPGGPTYEQYF.

The chain carries TRBV6-4 and TRBJ1-2; TRBD1 aligns across 9 bases. This CDR3 region has 15 residues. V was pared by 0 bases and J by 6 bases, with 5 bases of the junction left unmatched. Germline V gene data show CDR1 as MRHNA and CDR2 as SNTAGT. CDR3 amino acids: CASSDSGQGIDGYTF. Here the CDR3 DNA reads TGTGCCAGCAGTGACTCTGGACAGGGGATCGATGGCTACACCTTC.

The chain combines TRBV10-3 with TRBJ2-3; 8 nucleotides agree with TRBD2. The germline CDR1 and CDR2 sequences are ENHRY and SYGVKD. The CDR3 totals 16 residues. The J segment lost 0 bases and the V segment lost 3 bases, leaving 5 bases of the junction unmatched. The CDR3: CAISEGTRPSTDTQYF. The CDR3 coding sequence is TGTGCCATCAGTGAAGGGACTAGACCTAGCACAGATACGCAGTATTTT.

Note on this clone: An end of the junction differs from the germline gene, which may be a read error. The rearrangement joins TRBV5-4 to TRBJ1-2; D call uncertain. CDR3 length: 12 residues. Germline V gene lookup returns CDR1 SGHNT and CDR2 YYREEE (reference sequence). The CDR3 protein is CASSSDRSWALF. The DNA of the CDR3 is TGTGCCAGCAGCTCCGACCGCAGCTGGGCCCTCTTC.

V gene TRBV9 combines with J gene TRBJ2-1; 8 nucleotides match TRBD2. V gave up 4 bases and J gave up 8 bases; unmatched junction bases: 5. There are 13 residues in the CDR3. Germline V gives CDR1 SGDLS, CDR2 YYNGEE. CDR3 nucleotides: TGTGCCAGCAGCTCCGGGACTAGGGATGAGCAGTTCTTC. It is translated as CASSSGTRDEQFF.

The V call is TRBV15, the J call TRBJ2-1; 10 positions match TRBD2. V dropped 0 bases and J dropped 7; count of bases not matched to a gene: 15. CDR3 length equals 19 residues. Per germline, CDR1 LNHNV and CDR2 YYDKDF (reference sequence). CDR3 sequence (DNA): TGTGCCACCAGCAGAGACTACCCCTCCCTAGCGGGGGAGAGGAATGAGCAGTTCTTC. Protein: CATSRDYPSLAGERNEQFF. Looking up the rest from reference TRBV15 and TRBJ2-1 gives the full variable domain: DAMVIQNPRYQVTQFGKPVTLSCSQTLNHNVMYWYQQKSSQAPKLLFHYYDKDFNNEADTPDNFQSRRPNTSFCFLDIRSPGLGDTAMYLCATSRDYPSLAGERNEQFFGPGTRLTVL.

The V and J genes are TRBV5-5 and TRBJ2-7; D remains ambiguous. This CDR3 region has 13 residues. Germline lookup yields CDR1 SGHKS and CDR2 YYEKEE (reference sequence). V was trimmed by 1 base and J by 0 bases, leaving 5 bases between them. CDR3 sequence: CASSLTASYEQYF. The CDR3 coding sequence is TGTGCCAGCAGCTTGACAGCCTCCTACGAGCAGTACTTC.

The V call is TRBV29-1, the J call TRBJ1-3; D is unclear. Trimming removed 7 bases at V and 0 bases at J, with 16 bases between. Germline assignment: CDR1 SQVTM and CDR2 ANQGSEA. The CDR3 is 15 amino acids. CDR3 sequence (DNA): TGCAGCGCAACGCTCCCTAGTCCCTCTGGAAACACCATATATTTT. This translates into CSATLPSPSGNTIYF.

The chain uses TRBV2 and TRBJ1-2, with D possibly TRBD1 on 5 matching bases. Trimming pared 3 bases from V and 2 bases from J, leaving 10 bases between. This CDR3 spans 14 amino acids. CDR1 SNHLY and CDR2 FYNNEI come from the germline V gene. The CDR3 region is CASSDRQRNYGYTF. The CDR3 DNA follows: TGTGCCAGCAGTGATAGACAGAGGAACTATGGCTACACCTTC.

This chain connects TRBV7-9 to TRBJ2-1; D gene unclear. The germline CDR1 and CDR2 sequences are SEHNR and FQNEAQ (reference sequence). The V gene lost 5 bases and the J gene lost 4 bases, with 3 bases spanning the gap. The CDR3 consists of 11 residues. CDR3 DNA sequence: TGTGCCAGCAGCATATACAATGAGCAGTTCTTC. Protein product: CASSIYNEQFF. Full variable domain (missing parts from reference TRBV7-9 and TRBJ2-1): DTGVSQNPRHKITKRGQNVTFRCDPISEHNRLYWYRQTLGQGPEFLTYFQNEAQLEKSRLLSDRFSAERPKGSFSTLEIQRTEQGDSAMYLCASSIYNEQFFGPGTRLTVL.

This clone was counted a single time. V gene TRBV3-1 (or the pseudogene TRBV3-2) combines with J gene TRBJ2-1; D call uncertain. The CDR3 has 14 amino acids. Trimming took 3 bases from V and 1 from J, leaving 7 bases between them. Germline V gives CDR1 LGHDT, CDR2 YNNKEL (reference sequence). Here the CDR3 DNA reads TGTGCCAGCAGCCAGATCACTTCCTACAATGAGCAGTTCTTC. Protein product: CASSQITSYNEQFF.

The rearrangement uses TRBV7-9 and TRBJ2-7; 8 nucleotides align to TRBD1. There are 13 residues in the CDR3. Germline CDR1 reads SEHNR; CDR2 reads FQNEAQ (reference sequence). Trimming removed 0 bases from V and 13 bases from J; junction bases left unmatched: 8. The CDR3 spells CASSLAPGPGGYF. DNA for the CDR3: TGTGCCAGCAGCTTAGCTCCCGGGCCAGGGGGCTACTTC.

The CDR3 region is CASSPQGTNEQFF. The CDR3 bases are TGTGCCAGCAGCCCCCAGGGTACCAATGAGCAGTTCTTC. V usage is TRBV28 and J usage is TRBJ2-1, with D maybe TRBD1 (5 bases). CDR3 length: 13 residues. The V gene lost 6 bases and the J gene lost 6 bases, with 12 bases spanning the gap. Per germline, CDR1 MDHEN and CDR2 SYDVKM.

This chain uses TRBV23-1 with TRBJ1-2; 7 bases map to TRBD1. TRBV23-1 is classed as an ORF, of uncertain function. Trimming at V came to 6 bases and at J to 4 bases, leaving 11 bases not matched to a gene. The CDR3 is made up of 15 amino acids. CDR3 in amino acids: CASSRLRTGSYGYTF. CDR3 coding DNA: TGCGCCAGCAGCCGCCTCCGGACAGGAAGCTATGGCTACACCTTC.

CDR3 residues: CASSSTGLGYTF. CDR3 in DNA: TGTGCCAGCAGTTCGACAGGGCTCGGCTACACCTTC. The V gene is TRBV12-3 or TRBV12-4, the J gene TRBJ1-2; TRBD1 matches 7 bases. CDR3 length: 12 amino acids. Unmatched junction bases numbered 4, after V lost 4 bases and J lost 8 bases.

The chain joins TRBV5-1 to TRBJ2-7; D possibly corresponds to TRBD2 (6 bases). Deletions cut 0 bases from V and 0 bases from J, with 19 bases between. The V gene's germline CDR1 is SGHRS and CDR2 YFSETQ. This CDR3 region has 18 residues. DNA for the CDR3: TGCGCCAGCAGCTTGGGCGTGCGGGGTGGCTTAAGCTCCTACGAGCAGTACTTC. Amino acid sequence: CASSLGVRGGLSSYEQYF.

The sample holds a few counts of this clone. J is TRBJ2-5 and V is TRBV7-2; 10 positions match TRBD2. The germline CDR1 and CDR2 sequences are SGHTA and FQGNSA. The CDR3 sequence is 16 residues long. V was clipped by 3 bases and J by 5 bases; unmatched bases: 9. CDR3 nucleotide sequence: TGTGCCAGCAGCTTTTCGAGCGGGAGGGCGGGGGAGACCCAGTACTTC. Its protein is CASSFSSGRAGETQYF.

The V gene is TRBV28, the J gene TRBJ1-1, with D maybe TRBD1 (6 bases). The CDR3 length is 16 residues. CDR1 and CDR2 from the germline V gene are MDHEN and SYDVKM. Trimming left V 3 bases short and J 0 bases short, with 14 bases between. DNA of the CDR3: TGTGCCAGCAGTTTCTTACTGGACAGTCTGAACACTGAAGCTTTCTTT. Amino acids: CASSFLLDSLNTEAFF.

The CDR3, as DNA: TGTGCCAGCAGCTTCCGGGACAGGGGTAAGCGGACCCAAGAGACCCAGTACTTC. Protein: CASSFRDRGKRTQETQYF. The V call is TRBV5-8, the J call TRBJ2-5, with TRBD1 identical over 10 bases. Germline values: CDR1 SGHTS, CDR2 YDEGEE. The CDR3 has 18 residues. Germline trimming cut 2 bases from V and 1 base from J; bases unmatched to any gene: 11.